These 19 T cell receptor beta chains came from one sample sequenced in a study of patients and donors after allogeneic stem cell transplantation. One entry per CDR3 protein results from TCRdb running MiXCR on the RT-PCR reads. The sample has 900,000 to 1,000,000 distinct CDR3 sequences, about 20% seen once; the top ten hold approximately 5.9%. The source material was blood, either unsorted or a sorted T cell fraction (not recorded which). These receptors all stem from a human donor who was either an allogeneic HSCT recipient or a stem cell or donor lymphocyte infusion donor (not recorded which). It is not recorded whose cells these are; they may come from a transplant donor.

This clonotype was detected a few times. The J gene is TRBJ1-1, the V gene TRBV7-9; possible D gene TRBD1, 5 bases. This CDR3 region has 15 residues. Germline V gives CDR1 SEHNR, CDR2 FQNEAQ (reference sequence). Between the trimmed V and J ends, which lost 5 bases and 3 bases, there was a span of 16 bases. CDR3 amino acids: CASSRGGGFDTEAFF. In DNA, the CDR3 is TGTGCCAGCAGCCGTGGGGGGGGGTTCGACACTGAAGCTTTCTTT.

This clonotype was seen a handful of times. V gene TRBV9 combines with J gene TRBJ2-3, with 12 bases matching TRBD2. The J segment lost 0 bases and the V segment lost 4 bases, leaving 9 bases of the junction unmatched. The germline V gene encodes CDR1 SGDLS and CDR2 YYNGEE. This CDR3 contains 18 residues. The CDR3 reads CASSQKLAGGFSTDTQYF. DNA of the CDR3: TGTGCCAGCAGCCAAAAACTAGCGGGGGGCTTTAGCACAGATACGCAGTATTTT.

The chain is built from TRBV9 and TRBJ2-5; D not certain. V lost 0 bases, J lost 2 bases, and 11 bases lay in between. This CDR3 spans 15 amino acids. Germline values: CDR1 SGDLS, CDR2 YYNGEE. CDR3 nucleotide sequence: TGTGCCAGCAGCGTAGTAACACCGGATCAAGAGACCCAGTACTTC. It encodes CASSVVTPDQETQYF. The whole variable domain, remainder taken from reference TRBV9 and TRBJ2-5, is DSGVTQTPKHLITATGQRVTLRCSPRSGDLSVYWYQQSLDQGLQFLIQYYNGEERAKGNILERFSAQQFPDLHSELNLSSLELGDSALYFCASSVVTPDQETQYFGPGTRLLVL.

This clonotype came up many times. The chain employs TRBV4-2 and TRBJ2-7, with D possibly being TRBD2 (6 bases). The germline V and J ends were trimmed by 0 bases and 3 bases, with 12 bases remaining between them. Germline CDR1 LGHNA, CDR2 YNFKEQ. This CDR3 is built from 15 residues. As DNA, the CDR3 is TGTGCCAGCAGCCAAGAACGGACTACCTACTACGAGCAGTACTTC. Translating gives CASSQERTTYYEQYF.

This clonotype was detected only a few times. The V call is TRBV5-1, the J call TRBJ2-3; D unresolved. CDR3 length: 15 residues. Trimming cost V 0 bases and J 0 bases, with 8 bases left between them. CDR1 and CDR2 from the germline V gene are SGHRS and YFSETQ. CDR3 protein: CASSLGFDSTDTQYF. The CDR3 nucleotides are TGCGCCAGCAGCTTGGGGTTCGACAGCACAGATACGCAGTATTTT.

The rearrangement joins TRBV6-2 or TRBV6-3 to TRBJ2-6; D ambiguous. Germline V lookup: CDR1 MNHEY, CDR2 SVGEGT. V was trimmed by 6 bases and J by 2 bases, leaving 11 bases between them. The CDR3 length is 15 residues. In DNA, the CDR3 is TGTGCCAGCAGGCCCATGGGAACTGGGGCCAACGTCCTGACTTTC. Encoded protein: CASRPMGTGANVLTF.

The rearrangement joins TRBV18 to TRBJ1-3, with 7 nucleotides matching TRBD1. V trimming: 1 base; J trimming: 0 bases; junction bases outside the gene matches: 3. The CDR3 length is 16 residues. Per germline, CDR1 KGHSH and CDR2 LQKENI. In DNA form, the CDR3 reads TGTGCCAGCTCACCACGGGACAGCTCCTCTGGAAACACCATATATTTT. This encodes CASSPRDSSSGNTIYF.

This clonotype was detected only a few times. V is TRBV5-1 and J is TRBJ1-1; 10 bases agree with TRBD1. Unmatched junction bases numbered 5, after V lost 3 bases and J lost 3 bases. CDR3 size: 15 residues. Looked up from germline, CDR1 is SGHRS and CDR2 is YFSETQ. The CDR3 region is CASSWGDRGYTEAFF. The CDR3, as DNA: TGCGCCAGCAGCTGGGGGGACAGGGGCTACACTGAAGCTTTCTTT.

The chain carries TRBV11-2 and TRBJ2-7, with D perhaps given as TRBD1 or TRBD2 (6 bases each). This CDR3 contains 15 residues. Per germline, CDR1 SGHAT and CDR2 FQNNGV. Trimming pared 1 base from V and 2 bases from J, leaving 12 bases between. The CDR3 loop reads CASSLVPGATYEQYF. The CDR3 DNA reads as TGTGCCAGCAGCTTAGTGCCGGGGGCTACCTACGAGCAGTACTTC.

The chain uses TRBV5-1 and TRBJ2-2, with D uncertain. The V end lost 0 bases, the J end lost 0 bases, and 9 bases lay between the germline ends. The CDR3 is 16 amino acids. The germline V gene encodes CDR1 SGHRS and CDR2 YFSETQ. This chain's CDR3 is CASSLAEKSNTGELFF. The CDR3 region has the DNA TGCGCCAGCAGCTTGGCCGAAAAGTCGAACACCGGGGAGCTGTTTTTT.

V usage is TRBV7-6 and J usage is TRBJ1-1; D is uncertain. This CDR3 region has 14 residues. CDR1 and CDR2 from the germline V gene are SGHVS and FNYEAQ. V was pared by 1 base and J by 4 bases, with 10 bases between. CDR3 nucleotides: TGTGCCAGCAGCTTAGTTGGGTCGGCCACTGAAGCTTTCTTT. This sequence encodes CASSLVGSATEAFF. The full variable domain, its missing parts supplied by reference TRBV7-6 and TRBJ1-1, is GAGVSQSPRYKVTKRGQDVALRCDPISGHVSLYWYRQALGQGPEFLTYFNYEAQQDKSGLPNDRFSAERPEGSISTLTIQRTEQRDSAMYRCASSLVGSATEAFFGQGTRLTVV.

As regards this clonotype: The junction and the germline gene differ at one end; a read error may be behind it. This sequence joins TRBV7-7 and TRBJ2-5; D might be TRBD1 (6 bases). CDR3 length: 15 residues. Per the germline V gene, CDR1 is SSHAT and CDR2 is FNYEAQ (reference sequence). CDR3 amino acids: CASSLRQDPTETQYF. The CDR3 bases are TGTGCTAGCAGCTTAAGACAGGACCCCACAGAGACCCAGTACTTC.

The chain is built from TRBV18 and TRBJ2-2; no firm D call. This CDR3 contains 16 residues. V lost 6 bases to trimming and J lost 0 bases, with 14 bases between them. Germline CDR1 and CDR2: KGHSH and LQKENI. This CDR3 reads CASSPMRPPNTGELFF. The CDR3, as DNA: TGTGCCAGCTCTCCCATGAGGCCCCCGAACACCGGGGAGCTGTTTTTT.

In the case of this clonotype: A read error may produce the germline difference seen at one junction end. The rearrangement links TRBV7-7 to TRBJ1-2; D uncertain. The germline V gene has CDR1 SSHAT and CDR2 FNYEAQ (reference sequence). The CDR3 runs to 16 residues. The CDR3 DNA is TGTGCTAGCAGACCTCTAAGGGATGGGTTGGCTTATGGCTACACCTTC. It is translated as CASRPLRDGLAYGYTF.

This clonotype was seen a handful of times. J is TRBJ2-1 and V is TRBV20-1; D is perhaps TRBD2 (5 bases). CDR3 length: 15 amino acids. From germline, CDR1 is DFQATT and CDR2 SNEGSKA (reference sequence). With 2 bases removed from V and 3 bases from J, the gap between germline ends came to 14 bases. CDR3 loop: CSARPGLQNYNEQFF. CDR3 sequence (DNA): TGCAGTGCTAGACCCGGACTTCAGAACTACAATGAGCAGTTCTTC.

This chain joins TRBV7-9 and TRBJ2-1; tentatively, D is TRBD1 (7 bases). Germline CDR1 reads SEHNR; CDR2 reads FQNEAQ (reference sequence). With 4 bases removed from V and 4 bases from J, the gap between germline ends came to 20 bases. The CDR3 is made up of 17 amino acids. CDR3 loop: CASSSNPTGEDYNEQFF. In DNA form, the CDR3 reads TGTGCCAGCAGCTCCAATCCTACAGGGGAGGATTACAATGAGCAGTTCTTC.

This clonotype was counted a few times. This chain uses TRBV19 with TRBJ1-5; no clear D. Trimming left V 2 bases short and J 0 bases short, with 8 bases between. Germline lookup yields CDR1 LNHDA and CDR2 SQIVND (reference sequence). The CDR3 spans 15 residues. CDR3: CASSIIENSNQPQHF. DNA for the CDR3: TGTGCCAGTAGTATAATCGAAAATAGCAATCAGCCCCAGCATTTT.

The genes are TRBV7-9 and TRBJ2-1; D remains unclear. V was clipped by 1 base and J by 9 bases, with 7 bases between them. CDR3 length: 12 amino acids. The germline V gene encodes CDR1 SEHNR and CDR2 FQNEAQ (reference sequence). The chain's CDR3 is CASSLVAFEQFF. Written as DNA, the CDR3 is TGTGCCAGCAGCTTAGTGGCGTTTGAGCAGTTCTTC.

There are a few counts of this clonotype. V gene TRBV5-1 combines with J gene TRBJ1-6; no clear D. The CDR3 loop spans 16 amino acids. Looked up from germline, CDR1 is SGHRS and CDR2 is YFSETQ. V lost 0 bases and J lost 7, with 14 bases in between. CDR3 residues: CASSLGAGAKNSPLHF. CDR3 DNA sequence: TGCGCCAGCAGCTTGGGAGCGGGAGCTAAGAATTCACCCCTCCACTTT.